This T cell receptor (beta chain) was identified in a study of read filtering for tumor transcriptome and immune sequencing. As for the study in general: The cohort had 17 to 20 men and roughly 13 women aged roughly 47 to 90, mean around 63 years. Per sample, TCR-region reads ranged about 4.05 to 10.27 million by IR-seq, roughly 85 to 1,400 by RNA-seq. After DNase treatment, RNA was made into whole-transcriptome libraries.

This clonotype appeared many times. From roughly 390 ng of RNA, a library with molecular barcoded alpha/delta and beta/gamma adaptors was made. A single record per CDR3 protein comes from TCRdb applying MiXCR to the reads. The profile shows 42,000 or so distinct CDR3 sequences, 10% to 15% of them singletons. Bone marrow was sampled from every patient at the time of active disease. The CDR3 is 13 amino acids. CDR1 and CDR2 (germline): SEHNR, FQNEAQ (reference sequence). V shed 1 base and J shed 5 bases, with 9 bases lying between them. The sequence was collected from a donor at least 40 years old with multiple myeloma. The chain employs TRBV7-9 and TRBJ2-7, with D uncertain. The material sequenced was a population of CD138-negative cells sorted from bone marrow. This CDR3 reads CASSLVPRNEQYF. CDR3 DNA: TGTGCCAGCAGCTTAGTTCCACGAAACGAGCAGTACTTC.